This passage covers 13 T cell receptor beta chains from one sample sequenced in a study of blood T cell repertoires in COVID-19. Measured with immunoSEQ multiplex PCR; TCRdb has only the in-frame clones, and not every one. This table holds about 180,000 clones, 70% to 90% found once. Sequencing input: peripheral blood. The receptors here all came from a man aged 60 to 75 with acute or convalescent COVID-19.

The gene calls are TRBV29-1 and TRBJ2-7, with TRBD1 matching 7 bases. CDR1 SQVTM and CDR2 ANQGSEA come from the germline V gene. This CDR3 is 13 amino acids long. V lost 2 bases and J lost 5; bases outside the gene matches: 6. CDR3 bases: TGCAGCGTTGAACTGGACAGGCAGGACGAGCAGTACTTC. Translation gives CSVELDRQDEQYF.

CDR3 bases: TGCAGCGCAGAACGGCGCGAGGGCACCGGGGAGCTGTTTTTT. Translation: CSAERREGTGELFF. The chain recombines TRBV29-1 with TRBJ2-2; a weak D match, TRBD2 (5 bases). Germline values: CDR1 SQVTM, CDR2 ANQGSEA. The V and J ends lost 7 bases and 4 bases respectively, with 16 bases between them. The CDR3 extends over 14 amino acids.

This sequence joins TRBV24-1 and TRBJ2-2, with D perhaps matching TRBD1 (7 bases). Deletions cut 3 bases from V and 4 bases from J, with 11 bases between. CDR3 length: 15 amino acids. Germline CDR1 is KGHDR and CDR2 is SFDVKD. CDR3 sequence (DNA): TGTGCCACCAGTGATCCCCAGGGGGGCACCGGGGAGCTGTTTTTT. This codes for CATSDPQGGTGELFF.

The J gene is TRBJ2-7, the V gene TRBV5-1; TRBD1 matches at 10 bases. This CDR3 has 15 amino acids. After removal of 3 bases from V and 1 base from J, the junction contained 4 bases not matched to a gene. CDR1 and CDR2 (germline): SGHRS, YFSETQ. CDR3 coding DNA: TGCGCCAGCAGCTCACAGGGACAGGGGTCCTACGAGCAGTACTTC. The encoded protein is CASSSQGQGSYEQYF.

The chain has TRBV14 and TRBJ2-6; no clear D. V lost 6 bases, J lost 4 bases, and 7 bases lay in between. The CDR3 runs 13 residues. CDR1 and CDR2 (germline): SGHDN, FVKESK. The DNA for the CDR3 is TGTGCCAGCAGTGCGGCGGGGGCCAACGTCCTGACTTTC. This translates into CASSAAGANVLTF.

The V call is TRBV21-1, the J call TRBJ2-1; the D call in the table, TRBD2, was not verified against the DNA. TRBV21-1 is classified as a pseudogene. This CDR3 is built from 19 residues. The DNA of the CDR3 is TGTGCCAGCAGCAAGGTGTCCGTGGGATTAGGACTAGCGGCCAGCACACAGTTCTTC. As protein: CASSKVSVGLGLAASTQFF.

The chain employs TRBV19 and TRBJ1-5; TRBD1 agrees at 9 bases. Trimming cost V 5 bases and J 4 bases; bases outside gene matches: 6. Germline CDR1 and CDR2: LNHDA and SQIVND (reference sequence). The CDR3 totals 15 residues. This chain's CDR3 is CASSASGTGNQPQHF. The CDR3 DNA is TGTGCCAGTAGTGCTTCCGGGACAGGGAATCAGCCCCAGCATTTT.

The chain uses TRBV7-6 and TRBJ2-7; weak D call: TRBD1 (7 bases). In germline, CDR1 is SGHVS, CDR2 FNYEAQ. CDR3 length equals 15 residues. Trimming left V 1 base short and J 6 bases short, with 16 bases between. In DNA, the CDR3 is TGTGCCAGCAGCTTAGAGGGCAGGGGGGACTTCGAGCAGTACTTC. It specifies CASSLEGRGDFEQYF.

The chain uses TRBV25-1 and TRBJ2-7; 7 nucleotides align to TRBD1. Trimming at V came to 6 bases and at J to 2 bases, leaving 4 bases not matched to a gene. CDR1 is MGHDK, CDR2 SYGVNS, per germline. CDR3 size: 13 residues. CDR3 residues: CASRGQGAYEQYF. In DNA, the CDR3 is TGTGCCAGCAGGGGGCAGGGGGCCTACGAGCAGTACTTC.

This chain joins TRBV7-9 and TRBJ1-4, with 9 bases aligning to TRBD1. V was pared by 5 bases and J by 4 bases, with 5 bases of the junction left unmatched. Germline lookup yields CDR1 SEHNR and CDR2 FQNEAQ (reference sequence). CDR3 length equals 15 residues. CDR3: CASSLGDRVNEKLFF. The CDR3 region has the DNA TGTGCCAGCAGCCTCGGGGACAGGGTTAATGAAAAACTGTTTTTT. The whole variable domain, filled in from reference TRBV7-9 and TRBJ1-4, reads DTGVSQNPRHKITKRGQNVTFRCDPISEHNRLYWYRQTLGQGPEFLTYFQNEAQLEKSRLLSDRFSAERPKGSFSTLEIQRTEQGDSAMYLCASSLGDRVNEKLFFGSGTQLSVL.

The V call is TRBV5-5, the J call TRBJ1-2; 9 positions match TRBD1. J gave up 5 bases and V 4 bases, and 6 bases lay outside the gene matches. Per the germline V gene, CDR1 is SGHKS and CDR2 is YYEKEE (reference sequence). The length of the CDR3 is 14 residues. The CDR3 nucleotides read TGTGCCAGCAGCCCGGTAGGGACAGGGTATGGCTACACCTTC. It specifies CASSPVGTGYGYTF.

The CDR3 protein is CASSLGSGQMNTEAFF. The CDR3 coding sequence is TGTGCCAGCAGCTTAGGATCGGGACAAATGAACACTGAAGCTTTCTTT. This chain joins TRBV7-9 and TRBJ1-1; TRBD1 is a possible D gene (6 bases). The CDR3 is 16 amino acids. The germline V gene has CDR1 SEHNR and CDR2 FQNEAQ (reference sequence). With 1 base removed from V and 0 bases from J, the gap between germline ends came to 12 bases.

The rearrangement joins TRBV20-1 to TRBJ2-1; maybe TRBD2 (5 bases). The CDR3 extends over 11 amino acids. Trimming removed 6 bases from V and 6 bases from J, with 9 bases in between. CDR1 DFQATT and CDR2 SNEGSKA come from the germline V gene (reference sequence). CDR3 residues: CSASGPNEQFF. The CDR3 DNA reads as TGCAGTGCGAGCGGCCCCAATGAGCAGTTCTTC.